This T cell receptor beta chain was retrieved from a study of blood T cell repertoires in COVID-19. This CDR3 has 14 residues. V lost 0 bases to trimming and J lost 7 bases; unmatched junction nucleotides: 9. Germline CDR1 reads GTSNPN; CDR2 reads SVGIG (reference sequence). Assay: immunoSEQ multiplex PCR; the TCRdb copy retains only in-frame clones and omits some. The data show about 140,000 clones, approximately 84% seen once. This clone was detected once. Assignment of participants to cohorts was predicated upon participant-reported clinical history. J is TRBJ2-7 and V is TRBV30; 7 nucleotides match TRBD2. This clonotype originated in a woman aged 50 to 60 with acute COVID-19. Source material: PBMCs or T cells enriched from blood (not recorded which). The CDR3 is CAWSVRAGTKEQYF. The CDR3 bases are TGTGCCTGGAGTGTGAGGGCAGGGACTAAAGAGCAGTACTTC. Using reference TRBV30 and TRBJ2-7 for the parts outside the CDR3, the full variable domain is SQTIHQWPATLVQPVGSPLSLECTVEGTSNPNLYWYRQAAGRGLQLLFYSVGIGQISSEVPQNLSASRPQDRQFILSSKKLLLSDSGFYLCAWSVRAGTKEQYFGPGTRLTVT.